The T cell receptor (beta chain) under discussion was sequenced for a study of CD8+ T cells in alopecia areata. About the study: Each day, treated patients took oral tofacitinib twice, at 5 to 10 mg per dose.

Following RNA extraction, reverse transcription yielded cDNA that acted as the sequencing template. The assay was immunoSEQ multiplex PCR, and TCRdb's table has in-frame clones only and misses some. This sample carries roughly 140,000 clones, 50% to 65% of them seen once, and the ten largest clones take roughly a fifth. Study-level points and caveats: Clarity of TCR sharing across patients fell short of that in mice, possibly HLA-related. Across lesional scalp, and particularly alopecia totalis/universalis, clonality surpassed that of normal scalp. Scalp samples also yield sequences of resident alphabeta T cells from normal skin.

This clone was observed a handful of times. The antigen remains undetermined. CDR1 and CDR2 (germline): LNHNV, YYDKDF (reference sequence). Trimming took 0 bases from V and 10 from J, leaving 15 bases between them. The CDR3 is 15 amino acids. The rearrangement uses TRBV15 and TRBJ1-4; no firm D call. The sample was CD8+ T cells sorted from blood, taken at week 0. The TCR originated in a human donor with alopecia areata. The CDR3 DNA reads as TGTGCCACCAGCAGAGATAAATCCGGCTCGGGAAAACTGTTTTTT. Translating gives CATSRDKSGSGKLFF.